This is a list of T cell receptor beta chains from one sample in a study of blood T cells in healthy people across ages. One entry per CDR3 protein, called by TCRdb with MiXCR from the 5' RACE reads. The profile shows about 640,000 distinct CDR3 sequences, approximately 30% of them singletons. Sequencing was carried out using blood. The receptors here all came from a woman older than 75 in good health. Each CDR3 is given with its conserved first and last residue. The D gene is left open where the match is weak. Size values are once, few and many counts, or a class for expanded clones, and some rows have none.

cdr3_aa: CASSRGELSSYNEQFF
cdr3_nt: TGTGCCAGCAGCCGAGGGGAGTTGAGCTCCTACAATGAGCAGTTCTTC
j_call: TRBJ2-1
v_call: TRBV4-2
clone_size: many
d_call: NA

cdr3_aa: CAWSARGGLSNQPQHF
cdr3_nt: TGTGCCTGGAGTGCCCGGGGGGGTCTAAGCAATCAGCCCCAGCATTTT
j_call: TRBJ1-5
v_call: TRBV30
clone_size: NA
d_call: NA

cdr3_aa: CASSYVAFF
cdr3_nt: TGTGCCAGCAGTTACGTAGCTTTCTTT
j_call: TRBJ1-1
v_call: TRBV6-5
clone_size: few
d_call: NA

cdr3_aa: CASSADSLRAYEQYF
cdr3_nt: TGTGCCAGCAGCGCGGACAGCCTGAGGGCTTACGAGCAGTACTTC
j_call: TRBJ2-7
v_call: TRBV5-5
clone_size: many
d_call: NA

cdr3_aa: CSARDQGFTTNYGYIF
cdr3_nt: TGCAGTGCTAGAGACCAGGGCTTTACTACTAACTATGGCTACATCTTC
j_call: TRBJ1-2
v_call: TRBV20-1
clone_size: few
d_call: NA

cdr3_aa: CSAGQGGTNYGYTF
cdr3_nt: TGCAGTGCGGGACAGGGGGGAACAAACTATGGCTACACCTTC
j_call: TRBJ1-2
v_call: TRBV20-1
clone_size: NA
d_call: TRBD1

cdr3_aa: CAVSGTGVGEQYF
cdr3_nt: TGTGCCGTGTCCGGGACAGGGGTGGGCGAGCAGTACTTC
j_call: TRBJ2-7
v_call: TRBV6-8
clone_size: many
d_call: TRBD1

cdr3_aa: CASSAPQGEGADYGYTF
cdr3_nt: TGTGCCAGCAGCGCCCCCCAAGGGGAGGGGGCTGACTATGGCTACACCTTC
j_call: TRBJ1-2
v_call: TRBV9
clone_size: few
d_call: TRBD1

cdr3_aa: CSARDIARGGDGYTF
cdr3_nt: TGCAGTGCTAGAGATATTGCCAGGGGGGGCGATGGCTACACCTTC
j_call: TRBJ1-2
v_call: TRBV20-1
clone_size: many
d_call: TRBD1

cdr3_aa: CAIRPVRGTHNEQFF
cdr3_nt: TGTGCCATCAGACCCGTCCGGGGGACCCACAATGAGCAGTTCTTC
j_call: TRBJ2-1
v_call: TRBV10-3
clone_size: NA
d_call: NA

cdr3_aa: CASSLGGLAGYNEQFF
cdr3_nt: TGCGCCAGCAGCTTGGGTGGACTAGCGGGGTACAATGAGCAGTTCTTC
j_call: TRBJ2-1
v_call: TRBV5-1
clone_size: many
d_call: TRBD2

cdr3_aa: CASSWRGLYEQYF
cdr3_nt: TGTGCCAGCAGCTGGAGGGGGCTCTACGAGCAGTACTTC
j_call: TRBJ2-7
v_call: TRBV3-1
clone_size: NA
d_call: NA

cdr3_aa: CASSYASGSGYGYTF
cdr3_nt: TGTGCCAGCAGTTACGCTAGTGGGTCCGGCTATGGCTACACCTTC
j_call: TRBJ1-2
v_call: TRBV6-2/TRBV6-3
clone_size: many
d_call: NA

cdr3_aa: CASSTGTLNQPQHF
cdr3_nt: TGTGCCAGTTCCACCGGGACACTTAATCAGCCCCAGCATTTT
j_call: TRBJ1-5
v_call: TRBV3-1
clone_size: NA
d_call: NA

cdr3_aa: CASSGTWEDGYTF
cdr3_nt: TGTGCCAGCAGCGGCACCTGGGAAGATGGCTACACCTTC
j_call: TRBJ1-2
v_call: TRBV6-6
clone_size: few
d_call: NA

cdr3_aa: CASSPGMVTDTQYF
cdr3_nt: TGTGCCAGCAGCCCGGGGATGGTTACAGATACGCAGTATTTT
j_call: TRBJ2-3
v_call: TRBV6-2/TRBV6-3
clone_size: many
d_call: NA

cdr3_aa: CAWSVRRGGSYNEQFF
cdr3_nt: TGTGCCTGGAGTGTACGGAGGGGAGGGTCCTACAATGAGCAGTTCTTC
j_call: TRBJ2-1
v_call: TRBV30
clone_size: NA
d_call: TRBD2

cdr3_aa: CASSQAGPGGASYEQYF
cdr3_nt: TGCGCCAGCAGCCAAGCAGGACCCGGTGGGGCCTCCTACGAGCAGTACTTC
j_call: TRBJ2-7
v_call: TRBV4-1
clone_size: NA
d_call: NA

cdr3_aa: CASSVGHIGTNEKPFF
cdr3_nt: TGTGCCAGCAGCGTAGGCCATATAGGAACTAATGAAAAACCGTTTTTT
j_call: TRBJ1-4
v_call: TRBV9
clone_size: NA
d_call: NA

cdr3_aa: CAWNPQGRQNYGYTF
cdr3_nt: TGTGCCTGGAATCCCCAAGGGAGACAAAACTATGGCTACACCTTC
j_call: TRBJ1-2
v_call: TRBV30
clone_size: NA
d_call: NA

cdr3_aa: CACSLGLTGWDTEAFF
cdr3_nt: TGTGCCTGCAGTTTAGGCCTAACAGGGTGGGACACTGAAGCTTTCTTT
j_call: TRBJ1-1
v_call: TRBV12-3/TRBV12-4
clone_size: few
d_call: NA

cdr3_aa: CSVGGLALREQYF
cdr3_nt: TGCAGCGTCGGGGGACTGGCTCTCCGGGAGCAGTACTTC
j_call: TRBJ2-7
v_call: TRBV29-1
clone_size: NA
d_call: NA

cdr3_aa: CASSEFVRTAYGYTF
cdr3_nt: TGTGCCAGCAGTGAATTCGTTAGGACAGCTTATGGCTACACCTTC
j_call: TRBJ1-2
v_call: TRBV6-1
clone_size: few
d_call: NA

cdr3_aa: CASSPPGTSVYEQYF
cdr3_nt: TGTGCCAGCAGCCCCCCCGGGACTAGCGTCTACGAGCAGTACTTC
j_call: TRBJ2-7
v_call: TRBV7-9
clone_size: many
d_call: TRBD2

cdr3_aa: CSVGQGGTGANVLTF
cdr3_nt: TGCAGCGTGGGACAGGGAGGCACTGGGGCCAACGTCCTGACTTTC
j_call: TRBJ2-6
v_call: TRBV29-1
clone_size: many
d_call: TRBD1

cdr3_aa: CASSPRSAGGDYTF
cdr3_nt: TGTGCCAGCAGCCCCCGATCGGCCGGAGGAGACTACACCTTC
j_call: TRBJ1-2
v_call: TRBV9
clone_size: many
d_call: NA

cdr3_aa: CASRGGAGRYYGYTF
cdr3_nt: TGTGCCAGCAGGGGAGGGGCCGGGCGTTACTATGGCTACACCTTC
j_call: TRBJ1-2
v_call: TRBV28
clone_size: NA
d_call: NA

cdr3_aa: CASSLARQETQYF
cdr3_nt: TGTGCCAGCAGCTTAGCTCGCCAAGAGACCCAGTACTTC
j_call: TRBJ2-5
v_call: TRBV7-2
clone_size: medium-sized
d_call: NA

cdr3_aa: CASSSQGQGSQPQHF
cdr3_nt: TGTGCCAGCAGCTCCCAGGGACAGGGGAGTCAGCCCCAGCATTTT
j_call: TRBJ1-5
v_call: TRBV7-2
clone_size: many
d_call: TRBD1

cdr3_aa: CASSLAEDQPQHF
cdr3_nt: TGTGCCAGCAGTTTAGCTGAGGATCAGCCCCAGCATTTT
j_call: TRBJ1-5
v_call: TRBV12-3/TRBV12-4
clone_size: many
d_call: NA

cdr3_aa: CASSPRVDRGTQYF
cdr3_nt: TGTGCCAGCAGCCCAAGGGTCGATCGGGGGACCCAGTACTTC
j_call: TRBJ2-5
v_call: TRBV9
clone_size: many
d_call: NA

cdr3_aa: CASSASPGGVSEAFF
cdr3_nt: TGTGCCAGCAGCGCGTCACCCGGTGGGGTCTCTGAAGCTTTCTTT
j_call: TRBJ1-1
v_call: TRBV9
clone_size: NA
d_call: NA

cdr3_aa: CASSLLAGVDQETQYF
cdr3_nt: TGTGCCAGCAGTCTACTAGCGGGGGTAGACCAAGAGACCCAGTACTTC
j_call: TRBJ2-5
v_call: TRBV12-3/TRBV12-4
clone_size: many
d_call: TRBD2

cdr3_aa: CASSFPNSRPSYEQYF
cdr3_nt: TGTGCCAGCAGCTTCCCCAACAGTCGACCTAGCTACGAGCAGTACTTC
j_call: TRBJ2-7
v_call: TRBV7-9
clone_size: few
d_call: NA

cdr3_aa: CASSQQTATYQETQYF
cdr3_nt: TGTGCCAGCAGCCAACAAACGGCTACGTACCAAGAGACCCAGTACTTC
j_call: TRBJ2-5
v_call: TRBV3-1
clone_size: many
d_call: NA

cdr3_aa: CASSVGQGTSYEQYF
cdr3_nt: TGTGCCAGCTCAGTGGGACAGGGAACCTCCTACGAGCAGTACTTC
j_call: TRBJ2-7
v_call: TRBV18
clone_size: many
d_call: TRBD1

cdr3_aa: CASSNRGSEKLFF
cdr3_nt: TGTGCCAGCAGTAACAGGGGGAGTGAAAAACTGTTTTTT
j_call: TRBJ1-4
v_call: TRBV6-6
clone_size: few
d_call: TRBD1

cdr3_aa: CASSPRHGASGSYNEQFF
cdr3_nt: TGTGCCAGTAGTCCAAGACATGGAGCTAGCGGGTCCTACAATGAGCAGTTCTTC
j_call: TRBJ2-1
v_call: TRBV19
clone_size: NA
d_call: TRBD2

cdr3_aa: CASRHFRQRNTEAFF
cdr3_nt: TGTGCCAGCAGACACTTTCGACAGAGGAACACTGAAGCTTTCTTT
j_call: TRBJ1-1
v_call: TRBV3-1
clone_size: few
d_call: NA

cdr3_aa: CASSLIPSQYNEQFF
cdr3_nt: TGTGCCAGCAGCTTAATTCCTAGTCAATACAATGAGCAGTTCTTC
j_call: TRBJ2-1
v_call: TRBV7-3
clone_size: many
d_call: NA

cdr3_aa: CASSLGTGGRNGYTF
cdr3_nt: TGTGCCAGCAGCTTAGGGACAGGGGGCAGGAATGGCTACACCTTC
j_call: TRBJ1-2
v_call: TRBV7-2
clone_size: many
d_call: TRBD1

cdr3_aa: CASSRGLAGELFF
cdr3_nt: TGTGCCAGCAGCCGGGGGCTGGCCGGGGAGCTGTTTTTT
j_call: TRBJ2-2
v_call: TRBV7-9
clone_size: NA
d_call: NA

cdr3_aa: CASSLYQGNYGYTF
cdr3_nt: TGTGCCAGCAGCTTATACCAGGGTAACTATGGCTACACCTTC
j_call: TRBJ1-2
v_call: TRBV7-2
clone_size: many
d_call: NA

cdr3_aa: CASSVGSMANQPQHF
cdr3_nt: TGTGCCAGCAGCGTAGGTTCTATGGCCAATCAGCCCCAGCATTTT
j_call: TRBJ1-5
v_call: TRBV9
clone_size: NA
d_call: NA

cdr3_aa: CASSARSGVPYEQYF
cdr3_nt: TGCGCCAGCAGCGCCCGCTCGGGGGTTCCCTACGAGCAGTACTTC
j_call: TRBJ2-7
v_call: TRBV5-1
clone_size: few
d_call: NA

cdr3_aa: CASSFSTGPQETQYF
cdr3_nt: TGTGCCAGCAGCTTCTCGACAGGGCCTCAAGAGACCCAGTACTTC
j_call: TRBJ2-5
v_call: TRBV7-9
clone_size: NA
d_call: TRBD1

cdr3_aa: CASSIEVGQPQHF
cdr3_nt: TGTGCCAGTAGTATAGAGGTTGGTCAGCCCCAGCATTTT
j_call: TRBJ1-5
v_call: TRBV19
clone_size: NA
d_call: NA

cdr3_aa: CASSLRSQGLDTEAFF
cdr3_nt: TGCGCCAGCAGCTTGAGGTCGCAGGGGCTGGACACTGAAGCTTTCTTT
j_call: TRBJ1-1
v_call: TRBV5-1
clone_size: few
d_call: NA

cdr3_aa: CASSLPGGQRETQYF
cdr3_nt: TGTGCCAGCAGCTTGCCGGGGGGGCAGCGAGAGACCCAGTACTTC
j_call: TRBJ2-5
v_call: TRBV5-5
clone_size: many
d_call: TRBD2

cdr3_aa: CASSYAGREDYGYTF
cdr3_nt: TGTGCCAGCAGTTACGCCGGGAGAGAGGACTATGGCTACACCTTC
j_call: TRBJ1-2
v_call: TRBV6-2/TRBV6-3
clone_size: many
d_call: NA

cdr3_aa: CASSLEARGTVLTF
cdr3_nt: TGCGCCAGCAGCTTGGAAGCGAGGGGGACCGTCCTGACTTTC
j_call: TRBJ2-6
v_call: TRBV5-1
clone_size: many
d_call: NA

cdr3_aa: CAWSVTRGANVLTF
cdr3_nt: TGTGCCTGGAGTGTAACTAGGGGGGCCAACGTCCTGACTTTC
j_call: TRBJ2-6
v_call: TRBV30
clone_size: many
d_call: NA

cdr3_aa: CASSPPTSGFSYNEQFF
cdr3_nt: TGTGCCAGCTCACCACCGACTAGCGGGTTCTCCTACAATGAGCAGTTCTTC
j_call: TRBJ2-1
v_call: TRBV18
clone_size: many
d_call: TRBD2

cdr3_aa: CASSPKAGSLSYGYTF
cdr3_nt: TGTGCCAGCAGCCCCAAGGCGGGCTCCTTAAGCTATGGCTACACCTTC
j_call: TRBJ1-2
v_call: TRBV7-3
clone_size: NA
d_call: NA

cdr3_aa: CSATTSGGAGDTQYF
cdr3_nt: TGCAGTGCCACGACTAGCGGGGGGGCGGGAGATACGCAGTATTTT
j_call: TRBJ2-3
v_call: TRBV20-1
clone_size: many
d_call: TRBD2

cdr3_aa: CASSLAGAGSIQYF
cdr3_nt: TGTGCCAGCAGTCTAGCGGGGGCTGGAAGCATTCAGTACTTC
j_call: TRBJ2-4
v_call: TRBV7-8
clone_size: NA
d_call: TRBD2

cdr3_aa: CASSETGYTEAFF
cdr3_nt: TGTGCCAGCAGTGAGACAGGGTACACTGAAGCTTTCTTT
j_call: TRBJ1-1
v_call: TRBV12-3/TRBV12-4
clone_size: many
d_call: TRBD1